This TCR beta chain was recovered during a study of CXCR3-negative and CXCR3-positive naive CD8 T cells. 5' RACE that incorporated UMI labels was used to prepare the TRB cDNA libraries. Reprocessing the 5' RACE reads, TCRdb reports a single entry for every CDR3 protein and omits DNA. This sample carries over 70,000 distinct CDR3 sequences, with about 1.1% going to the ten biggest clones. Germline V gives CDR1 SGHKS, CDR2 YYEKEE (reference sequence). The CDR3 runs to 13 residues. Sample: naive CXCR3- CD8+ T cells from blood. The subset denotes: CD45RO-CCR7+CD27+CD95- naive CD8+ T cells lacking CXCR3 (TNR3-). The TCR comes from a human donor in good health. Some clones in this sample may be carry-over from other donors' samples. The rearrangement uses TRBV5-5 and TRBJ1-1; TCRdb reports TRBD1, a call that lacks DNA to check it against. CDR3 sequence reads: CASSLTGETEAFF.